The entry below gives a single T cell receptor beta chain sequence along with its context. What it recognizes is unknown. The read ends 3 residues before the CDR3 terminus; that terminus is restored from the germline J gene. Other DNA sequences in the sample encode the same CDR3. These data are taken from a study of T cells in women clearing cervical HPV infection. General observations from the study: Repertoire richness, not evenness, was significantly elevated in CIN3+ cases versus controls.

Sequencing used immunoSEQ multiplex PCR; TCRdb keeps in-frame clones, though not all of them. The table for this sample gives about 33,000 clones. The V gene lost 6 bases and the J gene lost 6 bases, with 17 bases spanning the gap. The V gene's germline CDR1 is MNHEY and CDR2 SVGEGT. The CDR3 contains 14 residues. This TCR came from a woman between 18 and 75 years old with a cervical HPV16 infection that either progressed to CIN3+ or cleared (not recorded which). This chain connects TRBV6-2 or TRBV6-3 to TRBJ1-2; tentative D call: TRBD1 (6 bases). The material sequenced was blood buffy coat. The CDR3 spells CASSLRFEGDGYTF. Incomplete CDR3 DNA: TGTGCCAGCAGCCTCCGTTTTGAGGGGGATGGC.